Listed below are T cell receptor beta chains from one sample, sequenced in a study of monozygotic twins with inflammatory bowel disease. TCRdb reanalyzed the 5' RACE reads and collapses them to one entry per CDR3 protein, without DNA. Recorded for this sample: about 380,000 distinct CDR3 sequences. Input material: blood. The receptors were gathered from a human donor with ulcerative colitis or Crohn's disease, or a healthy co-twin of an affected twin (not recorded which). CDR3s include the opening cysteine and the closing phenylalanine or tryptophan.

V gene,J gene,CDR3 protein
TRBV4-1,TRBJ1-4,CASSQVPGYNEKLFF
TRBV27,TRBJ2-1,CASSLTGRPYNEQFF
TRBV4-3,TRBJ1-2,CASSQDGGTGGLGYTF
TRBV20-1,TRBJ1-3,CSAGDRRNSGNTIYF
TRBV5-5,TRBJ2-3,CASRDGTGGIYTDTQYF
TRBV29-1,TRBJ1-1,CSALTGNPLIENTEAFF
TRBV6-5,TRBJ2-3,CASSYSGGADTDTQYF
TRBV20-1,TRBJ2-7,CSARLQGYSYEQYF
TRBV30,TRBJ1-4,CAWSIVSEKLFF
TRBV20-1,TRBJ2-1,CSARSGGLYNEQFF
TRBV5-1,TRBJ2-2,CASSSNYRGPNTGELFF
TRBV12-5,TRBJ2-1,CASGWGQVNEQFF
TRBV28,TRBJ2-2,CASSLRYTGELFF
TRBV5-1,TRBJ1-5,CASSLLAGDQPQHF
TRBV3-1,TRBJ1-3,CASSQAAYGQTSVSGNTIYF
TRBV6-2/TRBV6-3,TRBJ2-1,CASKNFRGYNEQFF
TRBV20-1,TRBJ2-7,CSTRQGAWEQYF
TRBV6-5,TRBJ1-1,CASSPKRGLEAFF
TRBV18,TRBJ2-7,CASSPGFGGPHEQYF
TRBV6-1,TRBJ2-1,CASSPWTGVNEQFF
TRBV18,TRBJ2-2,CASSPQGQTHTGELFF
TRBV5-1,TRBJ2-7,CASSLYHGSQDEQYF
TRBV7-2,TRBJ1-4,CASSSQTGPNEKLFF
TRBV19,TRBJ2-7,CASSIRQDYSYEQYF
TRBV15,TRBJ2-7,CATSRVPGDYEQYF
TRBV25-1,TRBJ2-5,CASSEGTGDLETQYF
TRBV20-1,TRBJ1-3,CSARDPGTGGWNTIYF
TRBV5-6,TRBJ2-1,CASSLDRANEQFF
TRBV5-1,TRBJ2-1,CASSLWGTSGGDEQFF
TRBV18,TRBJ2-7,CASSPVGAGGVYEQYF
TRBV5-6,TRBJ2-7,CASSLEDVEQYF
TRBV5-1,TRBJ1-2,CASAGERLYGYTF
TRBV12-3/TRBV12-4,TRBJ1-5,CASSFVMPANQPQHF
TRBV6-4,TRBJ2-1,CASSDSASGEHNEQFF
TRBV15,TRBJ2-7,CATSRDRDRAYEQYF
TRBV11-1,TRBJ2-1,CASSRGWTSGGSGDEQFF
TRBV27,TRBJ2-7,CASSLTSGDYEQYF
TRBV5-6,TRBJ1-1,CASSPKDRGLTEAFF
TRBV7-6,TRBJ1-2,CASSFLEPGRGYTF
TRBV6-4,TRBJ2-1,CASSDLSGGSGEQFF
TRBV13,TRBJ2-3,CASSLLGDWGSTDTQYF
TRBV4-2,TRBJ2-1,CASSPHLAGALEQFF
TRBV29-1,TRBJ1-5,CSPMSNQPQHF
TRBV4-3,TRBJ1-6,CASSQGAADYNSPLHF
TRBV5-1,TRBJ2-3,CASSLVGVRYDTQYF
TRBV6-5,TRBJ2-7,CASSYGGAQYEQYF
TRBV7-2,TRBJ2-5,CASSPLVEETQYF
TRBV5-1,TRBJ2-3,CASSLAPTGGFTDTQYF
TRBV7-9,TRBJ2-7,CASSRDPTYEQYF
TRBV6-2/TRBV6-3,TRBJ2-5,CASRPSGETQYF